The clone carrying this TCR beta chain was detected a few times. CDR3 size: 14 residues. Deletions cut 1 base from V and 3 bases from J, with 10 bases between. Germline V gene data show CDR1 as SGHVS and CDR2 as FQNEAQ. Unique molecular identifiers were incorporated when the TCRbeta library was constructed. TCRdb recomputed calls from the PCR reads with MiXCR, one row per CDR3 protein. The sample yields fewer than 450,000 distinct CDR3 sequences, 15% to 20% seen once. This sample stems from a study of T-cell reconstitution after alpha-beta-depleted transplantation in children. Sample: PBMCs, mostly from graft donor cells, taken 360 days after TCRalphabeta/CD19-depleted stem cell transplant. The chain combines TRBV7-8 with TRBJ2-7; D uncertain. The sequence came from a male patient between 2 and 10 years old who had a stem cell transplant for acute lymphoblastic leukemia, so the T cells may come from the graft donor. The CDR3 reads CASSLGRWFYEQYF. The CDR3 coding sequence is TGTGCCAGCAGCTTAGGTCGTTGGTTCTACGAGCAGTACTTC.